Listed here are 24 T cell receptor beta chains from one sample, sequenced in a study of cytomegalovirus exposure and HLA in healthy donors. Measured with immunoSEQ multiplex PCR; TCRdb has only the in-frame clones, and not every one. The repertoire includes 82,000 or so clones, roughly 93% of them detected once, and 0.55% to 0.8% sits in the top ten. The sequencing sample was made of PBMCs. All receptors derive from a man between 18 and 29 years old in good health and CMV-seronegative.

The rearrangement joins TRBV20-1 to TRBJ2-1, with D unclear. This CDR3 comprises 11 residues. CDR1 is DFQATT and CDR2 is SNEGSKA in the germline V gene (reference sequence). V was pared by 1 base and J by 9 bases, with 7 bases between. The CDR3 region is CSARGFGEQFF. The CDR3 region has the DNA TGCAGTGCTAGAGGATTCGGTGAGCAGTTCTTC.

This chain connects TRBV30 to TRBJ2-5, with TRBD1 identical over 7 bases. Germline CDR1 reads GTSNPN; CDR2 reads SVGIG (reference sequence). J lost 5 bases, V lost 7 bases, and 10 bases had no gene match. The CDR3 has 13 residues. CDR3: CAYNRGSGETQYF. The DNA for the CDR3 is TGTGCCTACAACAGGGGTAGTGGCGAGACCCAGTACTTC.

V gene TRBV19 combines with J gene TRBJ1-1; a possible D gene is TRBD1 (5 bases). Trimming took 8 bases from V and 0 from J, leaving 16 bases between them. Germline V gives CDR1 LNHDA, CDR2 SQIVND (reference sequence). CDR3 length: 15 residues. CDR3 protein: CASLQDNPMNTEAFF. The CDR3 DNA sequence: TGTGCCAGTTTACAGGATAACCCCATGAACACTGAAGCTTTCTTT.

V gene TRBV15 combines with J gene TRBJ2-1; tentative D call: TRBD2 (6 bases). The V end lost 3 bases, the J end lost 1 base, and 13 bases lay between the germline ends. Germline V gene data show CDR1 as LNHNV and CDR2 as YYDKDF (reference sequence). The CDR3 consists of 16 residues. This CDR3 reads CATSRGLAPSYNEQFF. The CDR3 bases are TGTGCCACCAGCAGGGGGCTAGCGCCTTCCTACAATGAGCAGTTCTTC.

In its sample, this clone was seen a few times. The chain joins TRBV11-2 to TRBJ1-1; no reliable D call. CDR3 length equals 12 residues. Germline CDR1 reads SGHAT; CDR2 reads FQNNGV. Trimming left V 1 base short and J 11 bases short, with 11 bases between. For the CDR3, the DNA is TGTGCCAGCAGCTTAGGGTCAGCCGGGGCTTTCTTT. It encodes CASSLGSAGAFF.

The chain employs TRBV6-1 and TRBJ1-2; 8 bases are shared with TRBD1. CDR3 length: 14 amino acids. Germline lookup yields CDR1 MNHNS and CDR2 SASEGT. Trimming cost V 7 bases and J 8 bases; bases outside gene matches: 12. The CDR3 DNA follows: TGTGCCAGCATTCCTCTTGGGACAGGTCGGGGCTACACCTTC. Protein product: CASIPLGTGRGYTF.

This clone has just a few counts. The CDR3: CASSEKRVNTEAFF. The CDR3, as DNA: TGTGCCAGCAGCGAGAAGCGCGTGAACACTGAAGCTTTCTTT. The chain combines TRBV7-9 with TRBJ1-1; D ambiguous. Germline-derived CDR1 and CDR2 are SEHNR and FQNEAQ (reference sequence). This CDR3 is 14 amino acids long. Trimming stripped 5 bases from V and 0 bases from J, with 10 bases between.

In DNA, the CDR3 is TGCAGCGTTCGAGACAGGGGGCATCAGCCCCAGCATTTT. This encodes CSVRDRGHQPQHF. The chain carries TRBV29-1 and TRBJ1-5, with TRBD1 identical over 10 bases. The CDR3 contains 13 residues. The V gene's germline CDR1 is SQVTM and CDR2 ANQGSEA. Losses at the gene ends were 5 bases for V and 5 bases for J; bases not matched to a gene: 3. The full variable domain, its missing parts supplied by reference TRBV29-1 and TRBJ1-5, is SAVISQKPSRDICQRGTSLTIQCQVDSQVTMMFWYRQQPGQSLTLIATANQGSEATYESGFVIDKFPISRPNLTFSTLTVSNMSPEDSSIYLCSVRDRGHQPQHFGDGTRLSIL.

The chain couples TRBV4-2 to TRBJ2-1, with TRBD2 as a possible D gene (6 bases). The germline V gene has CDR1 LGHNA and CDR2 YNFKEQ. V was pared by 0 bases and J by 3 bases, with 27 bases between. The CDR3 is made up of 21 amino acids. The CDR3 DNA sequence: TGTGCCAGCAGCCAAGATCGCGATTGGGCCTATAGCGGAAAGATCTACAATGAGCAGTTCTTC. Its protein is CASSQDRDWAYSGKIYNEQFF.

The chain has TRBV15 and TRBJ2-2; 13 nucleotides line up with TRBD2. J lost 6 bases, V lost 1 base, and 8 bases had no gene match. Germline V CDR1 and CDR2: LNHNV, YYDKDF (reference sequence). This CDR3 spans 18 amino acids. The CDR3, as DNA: TGTGCCACCAGCAGAGGTCTACCGGGACTAGCGGGGTCCGGGGAGCTGTTTTTT. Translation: CATSRGLPGLAGSGELFF.

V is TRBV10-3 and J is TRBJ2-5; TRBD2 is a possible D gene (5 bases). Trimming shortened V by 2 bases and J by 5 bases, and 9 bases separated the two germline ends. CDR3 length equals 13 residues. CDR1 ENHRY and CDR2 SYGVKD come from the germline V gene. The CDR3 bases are TGTGCCATCAGTGAGCGGGAAGGGGAGACCCAGTACTTC. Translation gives CAISEREGETQYF.

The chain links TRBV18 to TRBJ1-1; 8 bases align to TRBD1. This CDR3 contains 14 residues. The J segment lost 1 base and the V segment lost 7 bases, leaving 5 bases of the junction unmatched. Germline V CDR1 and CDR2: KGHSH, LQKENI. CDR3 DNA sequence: TGTGCCAGCTACCCTGGGACAGGGAACACTGAAGCTTTCTTT. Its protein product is CASYPGTGNTEAFF.

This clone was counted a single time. CDR3 DNA sequence: TGCGCCAGCAGCCCTTCAGGCGTTGGTGAAAAACTGTTTTTT. It translates to CASSPSGVGEKLFF. This chain uses TRBV4-1 with TRBJ1-4; no clear D. This CDR3 spans 14 amino acids. Trimming shortened V by 4 bases and J by 7 bases, and 13 bases separated the two germline ends. Germline V gene sequence: CDR1 MGHRA, CDR2 YSYEKL.

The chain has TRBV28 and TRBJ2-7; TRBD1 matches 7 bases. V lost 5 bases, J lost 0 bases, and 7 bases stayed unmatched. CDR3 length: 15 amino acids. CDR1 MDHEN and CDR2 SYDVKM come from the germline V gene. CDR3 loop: CASSRTGSASYEQYF. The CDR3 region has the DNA TGTGCCAGCAGTCGGACAGGCTCTGCCTCCTACGAGCAGTACTTC.

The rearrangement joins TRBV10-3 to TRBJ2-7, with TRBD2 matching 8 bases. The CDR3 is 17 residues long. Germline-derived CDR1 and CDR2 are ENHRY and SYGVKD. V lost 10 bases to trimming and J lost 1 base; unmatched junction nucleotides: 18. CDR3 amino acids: CATGTGRVGSGSYEQYF. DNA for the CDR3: TGTGCCACTGGGACCGGGAGGGTTGGTAGCGGATCCTACGAGCAGTACTTC.

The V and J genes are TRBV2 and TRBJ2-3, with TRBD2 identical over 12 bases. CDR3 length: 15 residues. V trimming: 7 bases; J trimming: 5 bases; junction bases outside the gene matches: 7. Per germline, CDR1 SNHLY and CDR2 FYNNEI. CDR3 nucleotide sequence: TGTGCCAGCAAAGGGCCTAGCGGGAGGGAAGATACGCAGTATTTT. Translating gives CASKGPSGREDTQYF. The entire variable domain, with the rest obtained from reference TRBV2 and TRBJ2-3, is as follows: EPEVTQTPSHQVTQMGQEVILRCVPISNHLYFYWYRQILGQKVEFLVSFYNNEISEKSEIFDDQFSVERPDGSNFTLKIRSTKLEDSAMYFCASKGPSGREDTQYFGPGTRLTVL.

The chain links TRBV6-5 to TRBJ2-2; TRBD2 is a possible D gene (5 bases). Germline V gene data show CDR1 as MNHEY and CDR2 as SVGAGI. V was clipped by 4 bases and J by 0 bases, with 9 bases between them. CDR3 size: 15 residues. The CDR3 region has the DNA TGTGCCAGCAGTTGGTCGGGGTCGAACACCGGGGAGCTGTTTTTT. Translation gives CASSWSGSNTGELFF.

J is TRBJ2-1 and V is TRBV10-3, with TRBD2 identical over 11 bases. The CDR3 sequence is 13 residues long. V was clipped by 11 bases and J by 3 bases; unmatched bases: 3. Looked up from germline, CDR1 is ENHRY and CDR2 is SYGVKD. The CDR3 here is CAGGTSGYNEQFF. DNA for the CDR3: TGTGCCGGGGGGACTAGCGGCTACAATGAGCAGTTCTTC.

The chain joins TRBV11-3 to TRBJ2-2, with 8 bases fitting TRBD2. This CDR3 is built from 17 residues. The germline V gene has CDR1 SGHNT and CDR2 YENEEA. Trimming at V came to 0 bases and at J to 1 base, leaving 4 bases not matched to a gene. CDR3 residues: CASSLEMAGGNTGELFF. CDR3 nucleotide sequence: TGTGCCAGCAGCTTAGAGATGGCGGGGGGGAACACCGGGGAGCTGTTTTTT. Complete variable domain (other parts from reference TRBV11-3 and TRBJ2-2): EAGVVQSPRYKIIEKKQPVAFWCNPISGHNTLYWYLQNLGQGPELLIRYENEEAVDDSQLPKDRFSAERLKGVDSTLKIQPAELGDSAVYLCASSLEMAGGNTGELFFGEGSRLTVL.

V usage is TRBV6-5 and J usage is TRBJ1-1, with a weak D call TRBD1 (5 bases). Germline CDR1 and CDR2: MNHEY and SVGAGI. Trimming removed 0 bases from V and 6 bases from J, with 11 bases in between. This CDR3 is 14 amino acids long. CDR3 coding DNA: TGTGCCAGCAGTTACTCCAGGGCGGATTCTGAAGCTTTCTTT. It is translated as CASSYSRADSEAFF.

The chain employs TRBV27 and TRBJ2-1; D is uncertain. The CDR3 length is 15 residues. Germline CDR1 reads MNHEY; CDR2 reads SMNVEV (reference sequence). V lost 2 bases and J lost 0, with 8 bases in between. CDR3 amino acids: CASSLAELSYNEQFF. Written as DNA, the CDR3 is TGTGCCAGCAGTTTAGCGGAACTCTCCTACAATGAGCAGTTCTTC.

CDR3 nucleotide sequence: TGTGCCAGCCTCCAAGAGGGCACTGAAGCTTTCTTT. Translation gives CASLQEGTEAFF. The chain employs TRBV11-2 and TRBJ1-1, with D uncertain. V lost 8 bases and J lost 4, with 11 bases in between. The germline V gene has CDR1 SGHAT and CDR2 FQNNGV. The CDR3 spans 12 residues.

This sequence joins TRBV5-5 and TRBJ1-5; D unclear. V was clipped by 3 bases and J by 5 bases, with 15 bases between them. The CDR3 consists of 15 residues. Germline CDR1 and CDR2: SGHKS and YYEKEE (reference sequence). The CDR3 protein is CASSSTPQIDQPQHF. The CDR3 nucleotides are TGTGCCAGCAGCTCCACCCCCCAGATCGATCAGCCCCAGCATTTT.

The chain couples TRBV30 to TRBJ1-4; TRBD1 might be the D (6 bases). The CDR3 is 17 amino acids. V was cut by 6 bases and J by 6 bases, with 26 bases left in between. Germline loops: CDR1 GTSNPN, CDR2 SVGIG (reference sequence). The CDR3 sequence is CACPPGGRRNPYEKLFF. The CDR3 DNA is TGTGCCTGTCCCCCTGGGGGCAGAAGAAACCCCTATGAAAAACTGTTTTTT.